Sequencing of this TCR beta chain was carried out in a study of regulatory T cells in long-lasting Graves disease. Arm-PCR with iRepertoire HTBI primers amplified the CDR3 regions for these TCR beta libraries. Source study methods: Sample data revealed about 60 TRBV and some 14 TRBJ segments. TCRdb processed the multiplex PCR reads anew with MiXCR; each CDR3 protein has one entry. TCRdb assigned the V and J calls; the authors' analysis was not used. This sample has about 430,000 distinct CDR3 sequences, with approximately 16% found just once. At least ten counts were recorded for this clonotype. The V and J ends lost 6 bases and 6 bases respectively, with 9 bases between them. The CDR3 loop spans 12 amino acids. This sample's time point: newly diagnosed GD, antithyroid drugs for less than 3 months. From RNA extracted from PBMCs, the TCR library was made. This same sample was also part of a study on T cells in Graves' hyperthyroidism and ophthalmopathy. That publication notes: Lactation, pregnancy, other autoimmune disease or uncontrolled infection excluded patients. A model built on 13 V-J features separated ophthalmopathy from stable hyperthyroidism. Progression to ophthalmopathy was predicted a median of roughly seven months early.

This TCR was sampled from a woman between 35 and 50 years old with Graves disease. The J gene is TRBJ2-1, the V gene TRBV12-3 or TRBV12-4, with unresolved D. The input for sequencing was peripheral blood mononuclear cells (PBMCs), taken at new diagnosis, from a patient treated with antithyroid drugs. In DNA, the CDR3 is TGTGCCAGCAGCCCGGGCCGCAATGAGCAGTTCTTC. This translates into CASSPGRNEQFF.